Below, 13 T cell receptor beta chains from the same sample are listed, as sequenced in a study of blood T cells in healthy people across ages. Alongside a J-beta primer mix, a sample-barcoded 5' primer served in a second PCR lasting roughly 7 to 11 cycles. Using its own MiXCR run on the 5' RACE reads, TCRdb lists one record per CDR3 protein. The table shows about 690,000 distinct CDR3 sequences, with 35% to 50% occurring only once. The sample consisted of blood. These TCRs come from a man older than 75 in good health.

The gene calls are TRBV15 and TRBJ2-1; 15 bases match TRBD2. V was pared by 1 base and J by 7 bases, with 2 bases of the junction left unmatched. Germline V lookup: CDR1 LNHNV, CDR2 YYDKDF (reference sequence). The CDR3 runs 16 residues. The chain's CDR3 is CATSRGTSGRGNEQFF. The CDR3 DNA follows: TGTGCCACCAGCAGAGGGACTAGCGGGAGGGGTAATGAGCAGTTCTTC. Full variable domain (rest looked up from reference TRBV15 and TRBJ2-1): DAMVIQNPRYQVTQFGKPVTLSCSQTLNHNVMYWYQQKSSQAPKLLFHYYDKDFNNEADTPDNFQSRRPNTSFCFLDIRSPGLGDTAMYLCATSRGTSGRGNEQFFGPGTRLTVL.

This chain connects TRBV6-2 or TRBV6-3 to TRBJ2-3; D is ambiguous. Deletions cut 6 bases from V and 2 bases from J, with 12 bases between. There are 14 residues in the CDR3. CDR1 is MNHEY and CDR2 is SVGEGT in the germline V gene. The CDR3 region is CASSRHGSTDTQYF. As DNA, the CDR3 is TGTGCCAGCAGCCGCCACGGATCCACAGATACGCAGTATTTT.

The V gene is TRBV15, the J gene TRBJ1-1; weak D call: TRBD1 (5 bases). Germline V gene sequence: CDR1 LNHNV, CDR2 YYDKDF (reference sequence). V gave up 9 bases and J gave up 6 bases, with 20 bases separating them. CDR3 length equals 14 residues. The CDR3 spells CATGVGGMKPEAFF. CDR3 DNA sequence: TGTGCCACGGGAGTGGGGGGTATGAAGCCTGAAGCTTTCTTT.

This clonotype has only a few counts. The gene calls are TRBV29-1 and TRBJ2-7; D not certain. Trimming removed 4 bases at V and 7 bases at J, with 14 bases between. The CDR3 length is 12 residues. In germline, CDR1 is SQVTM, CDR2 ANQGSEA. The CDR3 reads CSVGSRLGEQYF. CDR3 nucleotides: TGCAGCGTTGGGTCCCGACTCGGGGAGCAGTACTTC.

For this clonotype: A much larger clone differs by one base, so this may be a read error. CDR3: CSTDTGSGASVLTF. The CDR3 region has the DNA TGCAGCACGGATACCGGGTCCGGGGCCAGCGTCCTGACTTTC. The rearrangement uses TRBV29-1 and TRBJ2-6, with D possibly being TRBD1 or TRBD2 (5 bases each). Germline lookup yields CDR1 SQVTM and CDR2 ANQGSEA. This CDR3 region has 14 residues. The full variable domain, rest sourced from reference TRBV29-1 and TRBJ2-6, is SAVISQKPSRDICQRGTSLTIQCQVDSQVTMMFWYRQQPGQSLTLIATANQGSEATYESGFVIDKFPISRPNLTFSTLTVSNMSPEDSSIYLCSTDTGSGASVLTFGAGSRLTVL.

The chain links TRBV6-5 to TRBJ2-5, with D uncertain. The CDR3 has 15 residues. Germline V gene sequence: CDR1 MNHEY, CDR2 SVGAGI. The V end lost 2 bases, the J end lost 5 bases, and 15 bases lay between the germline ends. CDR3 region: CASSYGGLGSETQYF. CDR3 in DNA: TGTGCCAGCAGTTACGGTGGCCTGGGATCGGAGACCCAGTACTTC.

The chain joins TRBV10-1 to TRBJ2-1, with 8 bases identical to TRBD2. CDR1 is WNHNN and CDR2 is SYGVQD in the germline V gene (reference sequence). Trimming took 1 base from V and 8 from J; bases not matched to a gene: 7. The CDR3 is 15 amino acids. CDR3 sequence: CASSEYRGLVHEQFF. The CDR3, as DNA: TGCGCCAGCAGTGAGTATCGGGGACTAGTCCATGAGCAGTTCTTC.

The chain couples TRBV6-2 or TRBV6-3 to TRBJ1-1; TRBD1 agrees at 11 bases. V lost 6 bases and J lost 11; bases outside the gene matches: 11. Germline CDR1 MNHEY, CDR2 SVGEGT. The CDR3 length is 14 residues. Here the CDR3 reads CASRQGTGGKFAFF. CDR3 in DNA: TGTGCCAGCAGGCAAGGGACAGGGGGTAAATTCGCTTTCTTT.

To note about this clonotype: One end of the junction does not line up with germline, which may come from a read error. This sequence joins TRBV11-2 and TRBJ2-3, with TRBD2 identical over 10 bases. This CDR3 is 16 amino acids long. Germline assignment: CDR1 SGHAT and CDR2 FQNNGV. The CDR3 bases are TGTGCCGGCAGCTTCACCGGGACTAGCGGCACAGATACGCAGTATTTT. Translating gives CAGSFTGTSGTDTQYF.

CDR3 protein: CASSPRSGVWETQYF. CDR3 nucleotide sequence: TGTGCCAGCAGCCCGCGTTCAGGGGTATGGGAGACCCAGTACTTC. V is TRBV7-2 and J is TRBJ2-5; possibly TRBD1 for D (6 bases). Deletions cut 5 bases from V and 5 bases from J, with 18 bases between. There are 15 residues in the CDR3. Germline values: CDR1 SGHTA, CDR2 FQGNSA.

This clonotype showed up just a few times. V and J are TRBV12-3 or TRBV12-4 and TRBJ2-1; D unclear. The CDR3 has 13 residues. The V end was cut by 6 bases, the J end by 2 bases, with 8 bases between. This CDR3 reads CASRFDTYNEQFF. The CDR3 region has the DNA TGTGCCAGCAGATTTGACACCTACAATGAGCAGTTCTTC.

The sample holds one count of this clonotype. The CDR3 reads CSVERQPGNTIYF. The CDR3 region has the DNA TGCAGCGTTGAACGCCAGCCTGGAAACACCATATATTTT. This chain uses TRBV29-1 with TRBJ1-3; no firm D call. V lost 2 bases, J lost 2 bases, and 7 bases lay in between. CDR1 and CDR2 from the germline V gene are SQVTM and ANQGSEA. The CDR3 loop spans 13 amino acids.

This chain joins TRBV20-1 and TRBJ2-7, with D maybe TRBD1 (6 bases). V was pared by 3 bases and J by 4 bases, with 13 bases between. Germline CDR1 reads DFQATT; CDR2 reads SNEGSKA (reference sequence). The CDR3 covers 13 residues. The CDR3 sequence: CSARWDNVYEQYF. The CDR3 DNA is TGCAGTGCTAGGTGGGACAACGTTTACGAGCAGTACTTC.